This T cell receptor (beta chain) was identified in a study of vaccination effects on CD4 cells after COVID-19. The repertoire was sequenced with immunoSEQ multiplex PCR; TCRdb's copy has only in-frame clones and lacks some. The table has just under 60,000 clones, roughly 78% seen once. Remarks on this clone: The antigen is unknown.

CDR3 size: 14 residues. The ends lost 2 bases at V and 5 bases at J; junction bases unmatched: 6. CDR1 and CDR2 from the germline V gene are SGHRS and YFSETQ. Within the ViraFEST assay, antigen-specific CD4+ T cells underwent expansion with viral peptide pools prior to sequencing. Once cultured for roughly ten days, the cells underwent separation to obtain CD4+ T cells. All study participants received two doses of BNT162b2 or mRNA-1273 vaccine. The genes are TRBV5-1 and TRBJ2-5; 7 nucleotides agree with TRBD1. This TCR was sampled from a human donor who received a COVID-19 vaccine. The material sequenced was CD4+ T cells from PBMCs cultured with HCoV-OC43 spike peptides, taken after COVID-19 vaccination. Noted subset: HCoV-OC43 spike overlapping peptide pool stimulation. This CDR3 is CASSFTGAEETQYF. The CDR3 region has the DNA TGCGCCAGCAGCTTCACAGGGGCCGAGGAGACCCAGTACTTC.